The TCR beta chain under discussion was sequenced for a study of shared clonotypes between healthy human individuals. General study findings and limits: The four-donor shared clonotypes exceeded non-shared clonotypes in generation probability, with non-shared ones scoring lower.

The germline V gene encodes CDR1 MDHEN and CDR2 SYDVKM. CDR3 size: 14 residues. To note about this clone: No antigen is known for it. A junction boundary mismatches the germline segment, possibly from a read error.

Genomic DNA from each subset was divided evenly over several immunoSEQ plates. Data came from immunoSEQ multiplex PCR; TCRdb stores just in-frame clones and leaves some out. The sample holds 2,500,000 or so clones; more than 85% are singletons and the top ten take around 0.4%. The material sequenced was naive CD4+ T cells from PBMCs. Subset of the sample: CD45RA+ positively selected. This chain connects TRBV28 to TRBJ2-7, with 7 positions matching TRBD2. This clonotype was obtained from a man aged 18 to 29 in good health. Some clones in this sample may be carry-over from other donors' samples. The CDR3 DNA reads TGTGCCAGCACTTTACTTGGCGGGGGCTACGAGCAGTACTTC. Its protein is CASTLLGGGYEQYF.